This TCR beta chain was captured by sequencing in a study of cytomegalovirus exposure and HLA in healthy donors. The germline V gene encodes CDR1 SGHNT and CDR2 YYREEE (reference sequence). This CDR3 has 13 residues. V was shortened by 2 bases and J by 5 bases, with 10 bases between the two germline ends. Use of 60 Vbeta and 13 Jbeta primers characterized the PCR. Sequencing used immunoSEQ multiplex PCR; TCRdb keeps in-frame clones, though not all of them. This table holds 150,000 to 200,000 clones, approximately 71% found once. Sequenced: PBMCs. The chain links TRBV5-4 to TRBJ2-5; TRBD2 might be the D (6 bases). The clonotype originates from a man aged 50 to 60 in good health and CMV-seronegative. The chain's CDR3 is CASSFSGGETQYF. CDR3 DNA sequence: TGTGCCAGCAGCTTTTCCGGAGGGGAGACCCAGTACTTC.